This TCR beta chain stems from a study of beta chain features in type 1 diabetes. Blood was collected once per donor into heparin, averaging around 120 mL. The investigators reverse transcribed all of the isolated RNA, so they sequenced expressed TCRB transcripts. Some clones are missing from TCRdb's copy, which holds only in-frame ones; the method was immunoSEQ multiplex PCR. The sample lists around 250,000 clones; roughly 14% were seen once. This CDR3 has 13 residues. CDR1 SNHLY and CDR2 FYNNEI come from the germline V gene. V lost 6 bases and J 6 bases, leaving 15 bases between the germline ends. V usage is TRBV2 and J usage is TRBJ2-7; weak D call: TRBD1 (6 bases). Input material: naive CD4+ T cells from blood. The clonotype comes from a middle-aged woman in good health. This chain's CDR3 is CASRADSLGEQYF. In DNA, the CDR3 is TGTGCCAGCAGAGCGGACAGTTTGGGCGAGCAGTACTTC. Filled out from reference TRBV2 and TRBJ2-7, the complete variable domain reads EPEVTQTPSHQVTQMGQEVILRCVPISNHLYFYWYRQILGQKVEFLVSFYNNEISEKSEIFDDQFSVERPDGSNFTLKIRSTKLEDSAMYFCASRADSLGEQYFGPGTRLTVT.